A single sample is the source of the 13 T cell receptor beta chains below, sequenced in a study of T cells in women clearing cervical HPV infection. Generated by immunoSEQ multiplex PCR, the TCRdb table keeps only in-frame clones and is missing some. The table lists about 30,000 clones. Sequenced: blood buffy coat. The receptors come from a woman aged 18 to 75 with a cervical HPV16 infection that either progressed to CIN3+ or cleared (not recorded which).

Points on this clone: Read coverage stops 3 residues before the CDR3 terminus; the germline J gene supplies the remainder. The V gene is TRBV30, the J gene TRBJ2-7, with 7 bases identical to TRBD2. V dropped 2 bases and J dropped 4; count of bases not matched to a gene: 14. Per germline, CDR1 GTSNPN and CDR2 SVGIG (reference sequence). The CDR3 runs to 16 residues. The CDR3 DNA, read in part, is TGTGCCTGGAGTCTTATGCCGGGACTACCCGCTTACGAG. Translating gives CAWSLMPGLPAYE. The entire CDR3 reads CAWSLMPGLPAYEQYF. Using reference TRBV30 and TRBJ2-7 for the parts outside the CDR3, the full variable domain is SQTIHQWPATLVQPVGSPLSLECTVEGTSNPNLYWYRQAAGRGLQLLFYSVGIGQISSEVPQNLSASRPQDRQFILSSKKLLLSDSGFYLCAWSLMPGLPAYEQYFGPGTRLTVT.

Partial CDR3 DNA: TGCGCCAGCAGCTTGGCCGAAAGCGGGAGGTCAGATACG. It codes for CASSLAESGRSDT. The entire CDR3 sequence reads CASSLAESGRSDTQYF. This rearrangement joins TRBV5-1 to TRBJ2-3, with 9 bases aligning to TRBD2. Read sequence stops 3 residues before the CDR3 end, and the germline J gene provides the missing end. CDR3 length: 16 amino acids. J was trimmed by 4 bases and V by 0 bases; bases with no gene match: 6. The V gene's germline CDR1 is SGHRS and CDR2 YFSETQ.

About this clone itself: The CDR3 end falls 3 residues outside the read, so it is completed with the germline J gene. The chain joins TRBV7-9 to TRBJ1-4; no clear D. There are 15 residues in the CDR3. With 5 bases removed from V and 4 bases from J, the gap between germline ends came to 14 bases. CDR1 and CDR2 from the germline V gene are SEHNR and FQNEAQ (reference sequence). CDR3: CASSRLGHLNEKLFF. CDR3 DNA (partial): TGTGCCAGCAGCCGCCTTGGCCACCTTAATGAAAAA. The full variable domain, its missing parts supplied by reference TRBV7-9 and TRBJ1-4, is DTGVSQNPRHKITKRGQNVTFRCDPISEHNRLYWYRQTLGQGPEFLTYFQNEAQLEKSRLLSDRFSAERPKGSFSTLEIQRTEQGDSAMYLCASSRLGHLNEKLFFGSGTQLSVL.

Here the CDR3 reads CSVNRGGNTEAFF. Incomplete CDR3 DNA: TGCAGCGTAAACAGGGGAGGCAACACTGAA. This chain connects TRBV29-1 to TRBJ1-1; TRBD1 matches 7 bases. The read falls 3 residues short of the CDR3 end, and the missing part is taken from the germline J gene. Germline CDR1 is SQVTM and CDR2 is ANQGSEA. V lost 6 bases, J lost 2 bases, and 6 bases stayed unmatched. The length of the CDR3 is 13 residues.

For this clone: The read ends 3 residues early relative to the CDR3; the germline J gene fills the gap. The chain recombines TRBV20-1 with TRBJ2-1; D is uncertain. V lost 2 bases, J lost 0 bases, and 11 bases lay in between. Germline V gene lookup returns CDR1 DFQATT and CDR2 SNEGSKA (reference sequence). The CDR3 extends over 15 amino acids. The CDR3 region is CSARKSASSYNEQFF. The sequenced CDR3 bases are TGCAGTGCTAGAAAAAGTGCCAGCTCCTACAATGAG.

Comment on this clone: The observed sequence ends 3 residues before the CDR3 terminus, with the missing tail filled in from the germline J gene. The chain has TRBV5-1 and TRBJ2-2; weak D call: TRBD1 (6 bases). CDR1 is SGHRS and CDR2 is YFSETQ in the germline V gene. This CDR3 has 15 residues. V was cut by 0 bases and J by 5 bases, with 11 bases left in between. CDR3 bases read: TGCGCCAGCAGCTTGGAAAACAGGGAAACCGGGGAG. Protein: CASSLENRETGE. The whole CDR3 sequence reads CASSLENRETGELFF. Full variable domain (rest looked up from reference TRBV5-1 and TRBJ2-2): KAGVTQTPRYLIKTRGQQVTLSCSPISGHRSVSWYQQTPGQGLQFLFEYFSETQRNKGNFPGRFSGRQFSNSRSEMNVSTLELGDSALYLCASSLENRETGELFFGEGSRLTVL.

Worth noting for this clone: The read ends 3 residues before the CDR3 terminus; that terminus is restored from the germline J gene. The V and J genes are TRBV5-1 and TRBJ2-1, with D unclear. The CDR3 loop spans 15 amino acids. V lost 0 bases to trimming and J lost 4 bases, with 11 bases between them. CDR1 and CDR2 from the germline V gene are SGHRS and YFSETQ. Here the CDR3 reads CASSLDTPRYNEQFF. CDR3 DNA, as far as it was read: TGCGCCAGCAGCTTGGACACCCCCCGTTACAATGAG.

With regard to this clone: The missing CDR3 end, 3 residues past where the read stops, is filled in from the germline J gene. V usage is TRBV12-3 or TRBV12-4 and J usage is TRBJ1-1, with D hard to call. CDR3 length: 16 residues. With 2 bases removed from V and 7 bases from J, the gap between germline ends came to 20 bases. The part of the CDR3 DNA that was read is TGTGCCAGCAGTTTAACCACTTCACCTTTTTTTGATGAA. Protein: CASSLTTSPFFDE. The full CDR3 is CASSLTTSPFFDEAFF.

As concerns this clone: The CDR3 end is not reached by the read, which stops 3 residues before it; the germline J gene fills it in. The chain has TRBV11-2 and TRBJ2-1; possible D gene TRBD1, 6 bases. The CDR3 is 13 residues long. V dropped 2 bases and J dropped 8 bases, with 10 bases sitting between them. CDR1 SGHAT and CDR2 FQNNGV come from the germline V gene. The DNA read from the CDR3 is TGTGCCAGCAGCTTAACAGGGAGTGATGAG. Its protein product is CASSLTGSDE. The full CDR3 protein reads CASSLTGSDEQFF.

Regarding this clone: The read is 3 residues too short to cover the CDR3 end, so that end is filled in from the germline J gene. The chain uses TRBV2 and TRBJ2-5, with TRBD1 matching 7 bases. CDR1 is SNHLY, CDR2 FYNNEI, per germline. Losses at the gene ends were 6 bases for V and 4 bases for J; bases not matched to a gene: 5. This CDR3 is 13 amino acids long. The CDR3 loop reads CASRIRQGETQYF. The sequenced part of the CDR3 DNA is TGTGCCAGCAGGATACGACAGGGAGAGACC.

Concerning this clone: Coverage ceases 3 residues before the CDR3 finishes, and the germline J gene fills in the end. This sequence joins TRBV5-1 and TRBJ1-4; maybe TRBD1 (5 bases). This CDR3 contains 14 residues. The V and J ends lost 2 bases and 3 bases respectively, with 8 bases between them. Germline lookup yields CDR1 SGHRS and CDR2 YFSETQ. The CDR3 here is CASSLDSPNEKLFF. The CDR3 DNA, read in part, is TGCGCCAGCAGCTTAGACAGCCCTAATGAAAAA. The full variable domain, its missing parts supplied by reference TRBV5-1 and TRBJ1-4, is KAGVTQTPRYLIKTRGQQVTLSCSPISGHRSVSWYQQTPGQGLQFLFEYFSETQRNKGNFPGRFSGRQFSNSRSEMNVSTLELGDSALYLCASSLDSPNEKLFFGSGTQLSVL.

Turning to this clone: The read ends 3 residues shy of where the CDR3 ends; the end is completed using the germline J gene. The chain links TRBV29-1 to TRBJ2-3; 7 bases align to TRBD1. V lost 5 bases and J lost 0; bases outside the gene matches: 5. The CDR3 has 14 amino acids. Germline V lookup: CDR1 SQVTM, CDR2 ANQGSEA. The part of the CDR3 DNA that was read is TGCAGCGTTCCGACAGGGTTTAGCACAGATACG. This codes for CSVPTGFSTDT. The complete CDR3 sequence is CSVPTGFSTDTQYF.

Concerning this clone itself: Read data end 3 residues before the CDR3 end; the end is taken from the germline J gene. The chain joins TRBV7-2 to TRBJ2-1; perhaps TRBD2 as D (5 bases). Deletions cut 11 bases from V and 4 bases from J, with 15 bases between. This CDR3 spans 13 amino acids. Germline V gives CDR1 SGHTA, CDR2 FQGNSA. The CDR3 reads CAQSSGLYNEQFF. The CDR3 bases that were read are TGTGCCCAAAGCTCGGGGTTATACAATGAG.